The 27 T cell receptor beta chains in this list originate from one sample, sequenced in a study of cytomegalovirus exposure and HLA in healthy donors. Amplification used 60 Vbeta primers and 13 Jbeta primers. Clones were read by immunoSEQ multiplex PCR, and TCRdb kept only the in-frame ones, dropping some. The listing records approximately 51,000 clones. Sequenced input: PBMCs. Receptors were obtained from a man aged 35 to 55 in good health and CMV-seropositive.

The gene calls are TRBV9 and TRBJ2-5; maybe TRBD1 (5 bases). Looked up from germline, CDR1 is SGDLS and CDR2 is YYNGEE. Trimming cost V 1 base and J 5 bases, with 9 bases left between them. This CDR3 comprises 13 residues. Written as DNA, the CDR3 is TGTGCCAGCAGCGTAAACAGGTGGGAGACCCAGTACTTC. It specifies CASSVNRWETQYF.

The CDR3 here is CASRGTGSYEQYF. Here the CDR3 DNA reads TGTGCCAGCAGGGGGACAGGGAGTTACGAGCAGTACTTC. The chain combines TRBV28 with TRBJ2-7; 9 bases map to TRBD1. The V gene end was trimmed by 6 bases and the J gene end by 4 bases; junction bases not matched to a gene: 4. The CDR3 runs to 13 residues. Germline V gene sequence: CDR1 MDHEN, CDR2 SYDVKM.

V usage is TRBV28 and J usage is TRBJ2-7, with TRBD1 matching over 9 bases. The CDR3 is 15 amino acids. Germline trimming cut 0 bases from V and 5 bases from J; bases unmatched to any gene: 5. Germline V CDR1 and CDR2: MDHEN, SYDVKM. This CDR3 is CASSLWGDREDEQYF. The CDR3 DNA reads as TGTGCCAGCAGTTTATGGGGGGACAGGGAGGACGAGCAGTACTTC.

The rearrangement links TRBV2 to TRBJ1-1; D remains unclear. The V gene's germline CDR1 is SNHLY and CDR2 FYNNEI. The CDR3 is made up of 13 amino acids. Trimming removed 5 bases at V and 0 bases at J, with 7 bases between. CDR3 region: CASSSGMNTEAFF. CDR3 DNA: TGTGCCAGCAGTTCCGGGATGAACACTGAAGCTTTCTTT.

V gene TRBV6-5 combines with J gene TRBJ2-3; D unresolved. CDR3 length: 15 amino acids. Germline values: CDR1 MNHEY, CDR2 SVGAGI. Trimming took 6 bases from V and 1 from J, leaving 14 bases between them. The CDR3 reads CASRRLDVGTDTQYF. CDR3 nucleotides: TGTGCCAGCAGAAGACTGGATGTAGGCACAGATACGCAGTATTTT.

This chain links TRBV19 with TRBJ2-7; TRBD1 is a possible D gene (6 bases). The V end lost 5 bases, the J end lost 0 bases, and 17 bases lay between the germline ends. This CDR3 spans 16 amino acids. The germline V gene encodes CDR1 LNHDA and CDR2 SQIVND (reference sequence). In DNA, the CDR3 is TGTGCCAGTAGTCGAGAGACAGGATCAAGCTCCTACGAGCAGTACTTC. Translation gives CASSRETGSSSYEQYF.

This sequence joins TRBV7-9 and TRBJ2-4; 10 bases fit TRBD1. With V trimmed by 5 bases and J by 9 bases, 4 bases remained unmatched. Germline V gene data show CDR1 as SEHNR and CDR2 as FQNEAQ (reference sequence). The CDR3 runs 13 residues. The CDR3 sequence is CASSLGQGGIQYF. CDR3 in DNA: TGTGCCAGCAGCCTCGGACAGGGGGGCATTCAGTACTTC.

V gene TRBV6-1 combines with J gene TRBJ1-2, with 7 positions matching TRBD1. The CDR3 sequence is 14 residues long. Germline assignment: CDR1 MNHNS and CDR2 SASEGT. Trimming at V came to 5 bases and at J to 5 bases, leaving 8 bases not matched to a gene. The CDR3 DNA sequence: TGTGCCAGCAGTCAACAGGGGCGCGAGTATGGCTACACCTTC. This sequence encodes CASSQQGREYGYTF.

This chain uses TRBV28 with TRBJ2-5; 11 bases are shared with TRBD2. With V trimmed by 6 bases and J by 4 bases, 7 bases remained unmatched. This CDR3 is built from 15 residues. Germline lookup yields CDR1 MDHEN and CDR2 SYDVKM. CDR3 DNA sequence: TGTGCCAGCAGGACTAGCGGGATGTGGGGAGAGACCCAGTACTTC. Protein: CASRTSGMWGETQYF.

J is TRBJ2-2 and V is TRBV23-1, with D possibly being TRBD2 (5 bases). TRBV23-1 is known as an ORF, though its function is uncertain. The CDR3 extends over 13 amino acids. V dropped 6 bases and J dropped 7 bases, with 12 bases sitting between them. For the CDR3, the DNA is TGCGCCAGCAGGATTCCGGGGATCGGGGAGCTGTTTTTT. Residues: CASRIPGIGELFF.

J is TRBJ1-1 and V is TRBV28; tentative D call: TRBD1 (6 bases). V was shortened by 5 bases and J by 0 bases, with 10 bases between the two germline ends. The CDR3 has 14 residues. Germline V CDR1 and CDR2: MDHEN, SYDVKM. CDR3 loop: CASSHRAMNTEAFF. The CDR3 DNA reads TGTGCCAGCAGTCACAGGGCGATGAACACTGAAGCTTTCTTT.

The chain recombines TRBV13 with TRBJ1-2; D unresolved. Germline-derived CDR1 and CDR2 are PRHDT and FYEKMQ (reference sequence). This CDR3 is 16 amino acids long. The germline V and J ends were trimmed by 5 bases and 10 bases, with 26 bases remaining between them. CDR3 nucleotide sequence: TGTGCCAGCAGCCCCCCTGCGGGCGCCGGACTATTGAACTACACCTTC. Its protein is CASSPPAGAGLLNYTF. Together with reference TRBV13 and TRBJ1-2, the CDR3 gives the full variable domain: AAGVIQSPRHLIKEKRETATLKCYPIPRHDTVYWYQQGPGQDPQFLISFYEKMQSDKGSIPDRFSAQQFSDYHSELNMSSLELGDSALYFCASSPPAGAGLLNYTFGSGTRLTVV.

The chain uses TRBV10-3 and TRBJ2-7; D might be TRBD2 (6 bases). Germline V gene data show CDR1 as ENHRY and CDR2 as SYGVKD. The CDR3 length is 13 residues. V gave up 7 bases and J gave up 3 bases, with 13 bases separating them. The CDR3 nucleotides read TGTGCCATCAAGGGTGGTAGCGGCTACGAGCAGTACTTC. Residues: CAIKGGSGYEQYF.

Regarding this clone: The conserved final phenylalanine or tryptophan is absent from the CDR3, which likely points to a read error. The DNA is left out, because the CDR3 cannot be placed on it with certainty; the CDR3 is given as TCRdb lists it. The chain couples TRBV6-1 to TRBJ2-7; the DNA was not compared with TRBD2, the D call given in the table. Termini included, the CDR3 measures 14 amino acids. Germline-derived CDR1 and CDR2 are MNHNS and SASEGT. Here the CDR3 reads CASSEALAGTRFLI.

The chain uses TRBV5-1 and TRBJ1-1; perhaps TRBD1 as D (6 bases). CDR3 size: 14 residues. Germline V gene data show CDR1 as SGHRS and CDR2 as YFSETQ. Trimming took off 4 bases at V and 1 base at J, with 11 bases between the two ends. The chain's CDR3 is CASSADRPNTEAFF. Written as DNA, the CDR3 is TGCGCCAGCAGCGCCGACAGGCCGAACACTGAAGCTTTCTTT. Based on the CDR3 plus reference TRBV5-1 and TRBJ1-1, the full variable domain is KAGVTQTPRYLIKTRGQQVTLSCSPISGHRSVSWYQQTPGQGLQFLFEYFSETQRNKGNFPGRFSGRQFSNSRSEMNVSTLELGDSALYLCASSADRPNTEAFFGQGTRLTVV.

The chain combines TRBV6-1 with TRBJ2-7, with 9 bases matching TRBD2. In germline, CDR1 is MNHNS, CDR2 SASEGT. The trim removed 5 bases at V and 2 bases at J, leaving 4 bases unmatched. CDR3 length: 14 amino acids. The CDR3 bases are TGTGCCAGCAGTTCCCGCGGGGGGGCCTACGAGCAGTACTTC. Amino acid sequence: CASSSRGGAYEQYF.

Remarks on this clone: Relative to the germline gene, one junction end is altered; a read error may explain this. The V and J genes are TRBV28 and TRBJ1-1; a possible D gene is TRBD1 (6 bases). The CDR3 totals 11 residues. Germline loops: CDR1 MDHEN, CDR2 SYDVKM. This CDR3 reads CASSYRQGLIF. In nucleotides, the CDR3 is TGTGCCAGCAGTTATAGGCAGGGGCTGATCTTT.

This chain uses TRBV14 with TRBJ2-5, with D possibly being TRBD2 (6 bases). Germline loops: CDR1 SGHDN, CDR2 FVKESK. CDR3 size: 16 residues. Trimming left V 0 bases short and J 5 bases short, with 16 bases between. CDR3 amino acids: CASSQDARRGWETQYF. The CDR3 DNA is TGTGCCAGCAGCCAAGATGCGCGGCGGGGTTGGGAGACCCAGTACTTC.

The V call is TRBV4-1, the J call TRBJ2-5, with TRBD2 matching over 12 bases. The end of the DNA fits TRBJ2-7 better, so the J call may be wrong. The length of the CDR3 is 20 residues. The germline CDR1 and CDR2 sequences are MGHRA and YSYEKL. This CDR3 is CASSQDLGASGRAGTYEQYF. In DNA, the CDR3 is TGCGCCAGCAGCCAAGATCTGGGGGCTAGCGGGAGGGCCGGGACCTACGAGCAGTACTTC.

The rearrangement joins TRBV18 to TRBJ1-2; TRBD1 agrees at 9 bases. V lost 6 bases, J lost 7 bases, and 12 bases stayed unmatched. Looked up from germline, CDR1 is KGHSH and CDR2 is LQKENI. The CDR3 is made up of 15 amino acids. The CDR3 reads CASSPISGQGIGYTF. DNA for the CDR3: TGTGCCAGCTCGCCCATTTCGGGACAGGGTATTGGCTACACCTTC.

This chain links TRBV9 with TRBJ1-3, with no clear D. CDR1 and CDR2 from the germline V gene are SGDLS and YYNGEE. The CDR3 contains 16 residues. V lost 1 base to trimming and J lost 4 bases, with 15 bases between them. The chain's CDR3 is CASSVKDGSAGNTIYF. The CDR3 nucleotides read TGTGCCAGCAGCGTAAAAGACGGGTCGGCAGGAAACACCATATATTTT.

The rearrangement uses TRBV19 and TRBJ2-1; 7 bases are a match to TRBD1. V was clipped by 8 bases and J by 3 bases; unmatched bases: 4. The CDR3 length is 13 residues. From germline, CDR1 is LNHDA and CDR2 SQIVND (reference sequence). The CDR3 reads CASPDRVYNEQFF. DNA of the CDR3: TGTGCCAGTCCCGACAGGGTCTACAATGAGCAGTTCTTC.

The V call is TRBV25-1, the J call TRBJ2-7; perhaps TRBD1 as D (5 bases). The V gene lost 1 base and the J gene lost 3 bases, with 10 bases spanning the gap. The length of the CDR3 is 14 residues. Per the germline V gene, CDR1 is MGHDK and CDR2 is SYGVNS. Here the CDR3 DNA reads TGTGCCAGCAGTGAATGGGGCGGCAACTACGAGCAGTACTTC. Protein: CASSEWGGNYEQYF.

As for this clone: One end of the junction varies from germline; a read error may be responsible. The genes are TRBV5-1 and TRBJ2-2; a weak D match, TRBD2 (5 bases). Germline V gene data show CDR1 as SGHRS and CDR2 as YFSETQ. This CDR3 spans 18 amino acids. As DNA, the CDR3 is TGTGCCAGCAGCTTCGGAGGCCCCGTTAGGGCCTTTACCGGGGAGCTGTTTTTT. Protein sequence: CASSFGGPVRAFTGELFF.

The V and J genes are TRBV6-4 and TRBJ2-3; 12 bases fit TRBD1. CDR1 is MRHNA and CDR2 is SNTAGT in the germline V gene. The CDR3 consists of 15 residues. V lost 7 bases, J lost 4 bases, and 6 bases stayed unmatched. This CDR3 is CASTPGTGGADTQYF. CDR3 nucleotide sequence: TGTGCCAGCACTCCCGGGACAGGGGGCGCAGATACGCAGTATTTT.

The chain couples TRBV19 to TRBJ2-1; 7 bases match TRBD1. CDR1 is LNHDA and CDR2 is SQIVND in the germline V gene (reference sequence). This CDR3 spans 13 amino acids. With 6 bases clipped from V and 5 bases from J, the junction kept 4 bases outside the gene matches. CDR3 DNA: TGTGCCAGTAGGTTTACAGGGGACAATGAGCAGTTCTTC. Amino acid sequence: CASRFTGDNEQFF.

The V gene is TRBV11-3, the J gene TRBJ2-5; TRBD1 matches 8 bases. Germline V gene lookup returns CDR1 SGHNT and CDR2 YENEEA. The CDR3 is made up of 15 amino acids. V lost 5 bases to trimming and J lost 1 base; unmatched junction nucleotides: 6. The CDR3 sequence is CASSLDRGPQETQYF. The CDR3 DNA is TGTGCCAGCAGCCTCGACAGGGGCCCCCAAGAGACCCAGTACTTC.